The T cell receptor beta chain under discussion was sequenced for a study of CD8+ T cells in alopecia areata. Study-wide results and caveats: Lesional tissue from the scalp (especially in alopecia totalis/universalis) showed higher clonality than normal scalp.

Scientists pooled cutaneous lymph node cells and sorted them on CD4, CD8alpha, NKG2D, NKG2ACE and other markers. Of note for this clone: The antigen is not known. Here the gene names and germline are mouse. The read ends 4 residues shy of where the CDR3 ends; the end is completed using the germline J gene.

There are 15 residues in the CDR3. Trimming removed 2 bases from V and 4 bases from J, with 12 bases in between. Germline values: CDR1 NSHNY, CDR2 SYGAGN. RNA, once extracted, was reverse transcribed into cDNA for use as the sequencing template. TCRdb's table, derived via immunoSEQ multiplex PCR, lists solely in-frame clones and lacks some. This sample carries around 300,000 clones, none of them present only once. The specimen was CD4+ T cells sorted from a lymph node. The receptor was derived from a C3H/HeJ mouse with alopecia areata. This strain's MHC haplotype is H2-k. The V and J genes are TRBV13-1 and TRBJ2-2; D might be TRBD1 (7 bases). CDR3: CASSEGGAGTGQLYF. The DNA read from the CDR3 is TGTGCCAGCAGTGAAGGGGGCGCGGGCACCGGG.